The rows below give T cell receptor beta chains drawn from one sample of a study of CD8+ T cells in alopecia areata. The data were produced by immunoSEQ multiplex PCR, yet TCRdb's version contains in-frame clones alone and is incomplete. This table has approximately 110,000 clones, 50% to 65% appearing once. The sample consisted of CD4+ T cells sorted from blood, taken at week 24, from a patient treated with tofacitinib. Receptors were obtained from a human donor with alopecia areata. The CDR3 runs from the conserved cysteine through the conserved F or W. A D gene is named only where the DNA matches it firmly. Clone size is shown for a subset of rows, as once, few, many or a class of expanded clone.

d_gene	j_gene	abundance	v_gene	CDR3aa	CDR3nt
.	TRBJ2-3	.	TRBV4-1	CASSQDPGTSTDTQYF	TGCGCCAGCAGCCAAGATCCGGGGACTAGCACAGATACGCAGTATTTT
.	TRBJ1-1	.	TRBV5-4	CASRPGGASMNTEAFF	TGTGCCAGCAGACCTGGCGGGGCATCTATGAACACTGAAGCTTTCTTT
TRBD2	TRBJ2-5	.	TRBV6-5	CASSYSLAGQETQYF	TGTGCCAGCAGTTACTCGCTAGCGGGGCAAGAGACCCAGTACTTC
.	TRBJ1-2	.	TRBV2	CASSARPEVGYTF	TGTGCCAGCAGTGCCCGGCCCGAGGTTGGCTACACCTTC
.	TRBJ2-2	once	TRBV5-1	CASSLGSDTGELFF	TGCGCCAGCAGCTTGGGTTCCGACACCGGGGAGCTGTTTTTT
TRBD2	TRBJ2-5	.	TRBV5-6	CASSLRGLAGETQYF	TGTGCCAGCAGCTTGAGAGGACTAGCGGGAGAGACCCAGTACTTC
.	TRBJ1-5	few	TRBV5-6	CASSLAGVGGQPQHF	TGTGCCAGCAGCTTGGCGGGGGTCGGTGGCCAGCCCCAGCATTTT
TRBD2	TRBJ2-2	.	TRBV25-1	CASSEYGWEGSTGELFF	TGTGCCAGCAGTGAATACGGGTGGGAGGGAAGCACCGGGGAGCTGTTTTTT
.	TRBJ1-5	once	TRBV29-1	CSVKVLDSNQPQHF	TGCAGCGTGAAGGTTCTGGATAGCAATCAGCCCCAGCATTTT
TRBD1	TRBJ1-5	.	TRBV7-8	CASSRQGSGNQPQHF	TGTGCCAGCAGCAGACAGGGGTCGGGCAATCAGCCCCAGCATTTT
TRBD1	TRBJ2-1	.	TRBV29-1	CSVGTGFGEQFF	TGCAGCGTAGGGACAGGGTTCGGTGAGCAGTTCTTC
.	TRBJ1-5	.	TRBV29-1	CSAGHPDQPQHF	TGCAGCGCGGGACACCCTGATCAGCCCCAGCATTTT
.	TRBJ2-6	.	TRBV11-2	CASSDSSGANVLTF	TGTGCCAGCAGCGACAGCTCTGGGGCCAACGTCCTGACTTTC
.	TRBJ2-2	.	TRBV6-6	CASTTSTGELFF	TGTGCCAGCACCACGTCTACCGGGGAGCTGTTTTTT
.	TRBJ2-7	.	TRBV5-1	CASSLEAQGPYEQYF	TGCGCCAGCAGCTTGGAGGCTCAAGGCCCTTACGAGCAGTACTTC
.	TRBJ2-3	.	TRBV7-2	CASSPRSGGGDTQYF	TGTGCCAGCAGCCCCCGGTCAGGGGGAGGGGATACGCAGTATTTT
.	TRBJ2-5	.	TRBV4-2	CASSHKDDYKETQYF	TGTGCCAGCAGTCACAAGGACGACTACAAAGAGACCCAGTACTTC
.	TRBJ1-2	.	TRBV5-1	CASSATDRYTGYTF	TGCGCCAGCAGCGCGACCGACAGGTATACGGGCTACACCTTC
TRBD1	TRBJ2-3	few	TRBV5-4	CASSPPDRVIDTQYF	TGTGCCAGCAGCCCCCCGGACAGGGTCATAGATACGCAGTATTTT
TRBD1	TRBJ2-1	few	TRBV29-1	CSVGTARLEYNEQFF	TGCAGCGTGGGGACAGCCCGACTCGAGTACAATGAGCAGTTCTTC
.	TRBJ1-1	.	TRBV6-6	CASSQQVNTEAFF	TGTGCCAGCAGTCAGCAGGTAAACACTGAAGCTTTCTTT
.	TRBJ1-6	.	TRBV5-1	CASSLGRAGYSPLHF	TGCGCCAGCAGCTTGGGTCGGGCAGGGTACTCACCCCTCCACTTT
.	TRBJ1-2	once	TRBV4-1	CASSREQGRSGYTF	TGCGCCAGCAGCCGCGAACAGGGAAGAAGTGGCTACACCTTC
.	TRBJ2-5	.	TRBV6-5	CASMGAGSTQETQYF	TGTGCCAGCATGGGGGCAGGGTCGACCCAAGAGACCCAGTACTTC
TRBD1	TRBJ1-1	few	TRBV5-6	CASSHATGGKTFF	TGTGCCAGCAGCCACGCCACAGGGGGTAAAACTTTCTTT
.	TRBJ1-5	.	TRBV29-1	CSVLGSYSNQPQHF	TGCAGCGTTCTGGGATCCTATAGCAATCAGCCCCAGCATTTT
.	TRBJ1-1	.	TRBV6-6	CASSYRSEAFF	TGTGCCAGCAGTTACAGGTCGGAAGCTTTCTTT
.	TRBJ2-2	.	TRBV6-6	CASSSLGGLNTGELFF	TGTGCCAGCAGTTCCCTCGGGGGACTGAACACCGGGGAGCTGTTTTTT